One sample yielded the 28 T cell receptor beta chains listed below, sequenced in a study of blood T cell repertoires in COVID-19. The repertoire was sequenced with immunoSEQ multiplex PCR; TCRdb's copy has only in-frame clones and lacks some. The sample lists 250,000 to 300,000 clones; over 70% were seen once. Sequencing was carried out using peripheral blood. Receptors originate from a woman aged 70-85 years with COVID-19, enrolled during active disease.

This rearrangement joins TRBV20-1 to TRBJ1-1; D remains unclear. Trimming shortened V by 5 bases and J by 1 base, and 5 bases separated the two germline ends. This CDR3 comprises 11 residues. Germline CDR1 DFQATT, CDR2 SNEGSKA (reference sequence). The CDR3 region is CSAQQNTEAFF. CDR3 DNA sequence: TGCAGTGCTCAACAGAACACTGAAGCTTTCTTT.

The chain links TRBV28 to TRBJ1-1; D is ambiguous. Germline lookup yields CDR1 MDHEN and CDR2 SYDVKM. V lost 7 bases, J lost 8 bases, and 14 bases lay in between. This CDR3 has 12 amino acids. The CDR3 reads CASTLEPAEAFF. CDR3 nucleotide sequence: TGTGCCAGCACGTTGGAGCCAGCGGAAGCTTTCTTT.

V usage is TRBV6-5 and J usage is TRBJ2-6; 7 nucleotides match TRBD2. The germline CDR1 and CDR2 sequences are MNHEY and SVGAGI. The trim removed 0 bases at V and 1 base at J, leaving 0 bases unmatched. The CDR3 is made up of 16 amino acids. Here the CDR3 DNA reads TGTGCCAGCAGTTACTCGGGGGGGTCTGGGGCCAACGTCCTGACTTTC. This sequence encodes CASSYSGGSGANVLTF.

The table lists this clone with a count of one. V usage is TRBV7-8 and J usage is TRBJ2-2; 11 bases agree with TRBD2. Trimming took 4 bases from V and 1 from J; bases not matched to a gene: 8. The V gene's germline CDR1 is SGHVS and CDR2 FQNEAQ. The CDR3 is made up of 18 amino acids. The CDR3 DNA reads TGTGCCAGCAGCTACGAGCTAGCGGGAGGACGGAACACCGGGGAGCTGTTTTTT. Translation gives CASSYELAGGRNTGELFF.

The V and J genes are TRBV15 and TRBJ2-7; possibly TRBD2 for D (5 bases). The CDR3 contains 13 residues. Germline V gives CDR1 LNHNV, CDR2 YYDKDF (reference sequence). CDR3 DNA: TGTGCCACCAGCAGAGAACAGTCTAGCCCCCCCGTGGTA. Translated, it gives CATSREQSSPPVV.

The genes are TRBV9 and TRBJ1-2; D ambiguous. The CDR3 totals 15 residues. Trimming stripped 0 bases from V and 4 bases from J, with 13 bases between. Per the germline V gene, CDR1 is SGDLS and CDR2 is YYNGEE. CDR3 nucleotide sequence: TGTGCCAGCAGCGTAGCCGGCGTCGGGTCCTATGGCTACACCTTC. This encodes CASSVAGVGSYGYTF.

This chain links TRBV6-5 with TRBJ1-5; D not resolved. The V end was cut by 7 bases, the J end by 3 bases, with 10 bases between. From germline, CDR1 is MNHEY and CDR2 SVGAGI. The CDR3 covers 13 residues. The CDR3 reads CASIPKLNQPQHF. CDR3 nucleotide sequence: TGTGCCAGCATCCCCAAACTCAATCAGCCCCAGCATTTT.

This rearrangement joins TRBV28 to TRBJ1-2; TRBD1 might be the D (5 bases). This CDR3 region has 15 residues. Trimming took 3 bases from V and 4 from J, leaving 15 bases between them. Per germline, CDR1 MDHEN and CDR2 SYDVKM. The DNA of the CDR3 is TGTGCCAGCAGTTTCAGGCCAGGCGGGGGCTATGGCTACACCTTC. As protein: CASSFRPGGGYGYTF.

CDR3 region: CASGPGTLSNQPQHF. DNA of the CDR3: TGTGCTAGTGGTCCGGGGACACTTAGCAATCAGCCCCAGCATTTT. The chain links TRBV12-5 to TRBJ1-5, with D perhaps matching TRBD1 (6 bases). The germline V gene encodes CDR1 LGHNT and CDR2 FRNRAP. The CDR3 has 15 amino acids. Trimming cost V 5 bases and J 0 bases, with 11 bases left between them.

The chain employs TRBV27 and TRBJ1-6; 10 positions match TRBD1. CDR1 MNHEY and CDR2 SMNVEV come from the germline V gene (reference sequence). V lost 4 bases and J lost 4; bases outside the gene matches: 7. The CDR3 loop spans 17 amino acids. The CDR3 loop is CASSSPTGGIYNSPLHF. The CDR3 nucleotides are TGTGCCAGCAGTTCCCCGACAGGGGGCATATATAATTCACCCCTCCACTTT.

The chain uses TRBV6-5 and TRBJ2-7, with 10 bases aligning to TRBD2. The CDR3 runs 16 residues. The V gene's germline CDR1 is MNHEY and CDR2 SVGAGI. The V segment lost 0 bases and the J segment 4 bases; nucleotides outside the gene matches: 6. The CDR3 bases are TGTGCCAGCAGTTACTCGCATCTAGCGGGAGTGTACGAGCAGTACTTC. Translation: CASSYSHLAGVYEQYF.

The chain has TRBV29-1 and TRBJ1-5; 11 positions agree with TRBD1. V gave up 4 bases and J gave up 2 bases; unmatched junction bases: 10. Germline-derived CDR1 and CDR2 are SQVTM and ANQGSEA. The CDR3 spans 17 residues. Here the CDR3 reads CSVVAGTGGVGNQPQHF. In DNA form, the CDR3 reads TGCAGCGTTGTAGCCGGGACAGGGGGAGTCGGCAATCAGCCCCAGCATTTT.

The chain links TRBV19 to TRBJ1-2, with D possibly being TRBD1 (6 bases). Trimming stripped 4 bases from V and 4 bases from J, with 10 bases between. The germline gives CDR1 LNHDA, CDR2 SQIVND (reference sequence). CDR3 length equals 13 residues. The CDR3 reads CASSTRTAYGYTF. CDR3 in DNA: TGTGCCAGTAGTACCCGGACAGCCTATGGCTACACCTTC.

The chain employs TRBV5-1 and TRBJ2-3, with D tentatively TRBD2 (6 bases). The CDR3 spans 17 residues. The germline V gene has CDR1 SGHRS and CDR2 YFSETQ. V gave up 5 bases and J gave up 0 bases, with 19 bases separating them. The CDR3 nucleotides read TGCGCCAGCAGTTATCCCCGGGACGGGGGAAGCACAGATACGCAGTATTTT. Its protein product is CASSYPRDGGSTDTQYF.

This clone was seen repeatedly, ten times or more. The genes are TRBV5-6 and TRBJ1-5, with D possibly being TRBD1 (6 bases). This CDR3 region has 15 residues. Germline-derived CDR1 and CDR2 are SGHDT and YYEEEE. The ends were cut back, 4 bases at V and 7 bases at J, with 18 bases in the middle. This chain's CDR3 is CASSQKTGQGQPQHF. In DNA, the CDR3 is TGTGCCAGCAGCCAGAAAACAGGGCAGGGACAGCCCCAGCATTTT.

The chain links TRBV2 to TRBJ2-5, with D unclear. Per the germline V gene, CDR1 is SNHLY and CDR2 is FYNNEI. Trimming stripped 7 bases from V and 2 bases from J, with 14 bases between. This CDR3 has 14 amino acids. The CDR3 DNA is TGTGCCAGCACCCCTGACACGCAACAAGAGACCCAGTACTTC. Protein product: CASTPDTQQETQYF.

The V call is TRBV5-1, the J call TRBJ2-7; the D is unclear. The CDR3 extends over 14 amino acids. V was clipped by 0 bases and J by 2 bases, with 9 bases between them. Looked up from germline, CDR1 is SGHRS and CDR2 is YFSETQ. DNA for the CDR3: TGCGCCAGCAGCTTGGACGCGTTGGCCTACGAGCAGTACTTC. This encodes CASSLDALAYEQYF.

The chain couples TRBV7-9 to TRBJ2-5; 9 bases line up with TRBD1. The CDR3 loop spans 13 amino acids. Germline values: CDR1 SEHNR, CDR2 FQNEAQ (reference sequence). The V segment lost 4 bases and the J segment 6 bases; nucleotides outside the gene matches: 3. The CDR3 loop is CASSYRGRQTQYF. As DNA, the CDR3 is TGTGCCAGCAGCTACAGGGGGCGGCAGACCCAGTACTTC.

A single count supports this clone. The chain joins TRBV27 to TRBJ1-2; possible D gene TRBD1, 6 bases. The V gene lost 6 bases and the J gene lost 0 bases, with 8 bases spanning the gap. This CDR3 region has 13 residues. Germline CDR1 and CDR2: MNHEY and SMNVEV (reference sequence). The CDR3 loop reads CASSRTANYGYTF. In DNA form, the CDR3 reads TGTGCCAGCAGCCGGACAGCTAACTATGGCTACACCTTC.

V gene TRBV28 combines with J gene TRBJ1-4; D is unresolved. Germline CDR1 MDHEN, CDR2 SYDVKM. CDR3 length: 14 residues. Trimming removed 6 bases at V and 4 bases at J, with 12 bases between. The CDR3 nucleotides read TGTGCCAGCAGCCCGACAACGGTTAATGAAAAACTGTTTTTT. It translates to CASSPTTVNEKLFF.

The chain employs TRBV3-1 (or the pseudogene TRBV3-2) and TRBJ2-7; D is ambiguous. The V and J ends lost 4 bases and 3 bases respectively, with 13 bases between them. The CDR3 extends over 14 amino acids. The germline CDR1 and CDR2 sequences are LGHDT and YNNKEL (reference sequence). CDR3 in amino acids: CASSPRVSDYEQYF. CDR3 DNA: TGTGCCAGCAGCCCCCGGGTTTCCGACTACGAGCAGTACTTC.

V gene TRBV10-2 combines with J gene TRBJ1-6, with 7 bases identical to TRBD1. The CDR3 loop spans 14 amino acids. The germline V gene has CDR1 WSHSY and CDR2 SAAADI. The junction had 7 bases not matched to a gene; V was cut back by 4 bases and J by 10 bases. The CDR3 nucleotides read TGCGCCAGCAGTGTAGGGGGCCGGGAATCACCCCTCCACTTT. It encodes CASSVGGRESPLHF.

The chain combines TRBV5-4 with TRBJ2-4; D ambiguous. This CDR3 is built from 12 residues. CDR1 and CDR2 (germline): SGHNT, YYREEE (reference sequence). The V end was cut by 4 bases, the J end by 7 bases, with 9 bases between. The CDR3 DNA follows: TGTGCCAGCAGCAAGACACGGAACATTCAGTACTTC. Residues: CASSKTRNIQYF. Full variable domain (missing parts from reference TRBV5-4 and TRBJ2-4): ETGVTQSPTHLIKTRGQQVTLRCSSQSGHNTVSWYQQALGQGPQFIFQYYREEENGRGNFPPRFSGLQFPNYSSELNVNALELDDSALYLCASSKTRNIQYFGAGTRLSVL.

This sequence joins TRBV6-1 and TRBJ1-5; D unclear. V dropped 1 base and J dropped 5 bases, with 9 bases sitting between them. The germline gives CDR1 MNHNS, CDR2 SASEGT. The CDR3 sequence is 14 residues long. The CDR3 sequence: CASSEGREDQPQHF. The CDR3 DNA follows: TGTGCCAGCAGTGAAGGGAGAGAGGATCAGCCCCAGCATTTT.

V and J are TRBV18 and TRBJ1-1; no reliable D call. CDR1 KGHSH and CDR2 LQKENI come from the germline V gene. The CDR3 runs 14 residues. The V and J ends lost 3 bases and 0 bases respectively, with 8 bases between them. CDR3 bases: TGTGCCAGCTCACCCCCAAACATGAACACTGAAGCTTTCTTT. Translation: CASSPPNMNTEAFF.

This chain uses TRBV5-1 with TRBJ2-7, with unresolved D. Germline lookup yields CDR1 SGHRS and CDR2 YFSETQ. Between the trimmed V and J ends, which lost 6 bases and 4 bases, there was a span of 17 bases. The CDR3 totals 14 residues. The CDR3 nucleotides are TGCGCCAGCACCTGGAGCACCCCTCTTTACGAGCAGTACTTC. Its protein product is CASTWSTPLYEQYF.

The chain links TRBV24-1 to TRBJ2-2; D is unclear. CDR1 KGHDR and CDR2 SFDVKD come from the germline V gene. The CDR3 has 13 amino acids. Trimming took off 6 bases at V and 3 bases at J, with 7 bases between the two ends. CDR3 loop: CATSLQDTGELFF. Here the CDR3 DNA reads TGTGCCACCAGTCTCCAGGACACCGGGGAGCTGTTTTTT.

The rearrangement joins TRBV6-5 to TRBJ2-2; 7 bases fit TRBD2. Germline loops: CDR1 MNHEY, CDR2 SVGAGI. The CDR3 is made up of 15 amino acids. The trim removed 6 bases at V and 4 bases at J, leaving 8 bases unmatched. In DNA form, the CDR3 reads TGTGCCAGCAGCCGGGCGGGAGAGGGCACCGGGGAGCTGTTTTTT. Protein sequence: CASSRAGEGTGELFF.